This T cell receptor beta chain was profiled in a study of T cell repertoires in cytomegalovirus infection. For the study at large: It was the public TCR beta signatures that indicated both CMV infection and matching HLA type. Study outcomes and limitations: Cumulative frequency (of public TCR beta family members) identified carriers of CMV plus the relevant HLA. Clonotype analysis showed dominance of the ex vivo response by HLA-C-restricted CMV-specific TCR beta clonotypes.

Germline V gives CDR1 SGHAT, CDR2 FQNNGV. V shed 1 base, J shed 1 base, and the junction held 7 bases outside the gene matches. CDR3 length equals 17 residues. For this clonotype: What it binds is not known.

TCRdb fed the reads into MiXCR, producing one record per CDR3 protein. The sample has around 740,000 distinct CDR3 sequences; less than 40% are singletons. The sample comprised PBMCs. This receptor was obtained from a human donor in good health (CMV status not recorded). Some clones in this sample may be carry-over from other donors' samples. The chain is built from TRBV11-2 and TRBJ2-3, with 8 bases identical to TRBD2. The CDR3 here is CASSLAGGPIGTDTQYF. The DNA of the CDR3 is TGTGCCAGCAGCTTAGCGGGAGGGCCTATTGGCACAGATACGCAGTATTTT.